The rows below give T cell receptor beta chains drawn from one sample of a study of cytotoxic CD8 clonotypes in ibrutinib-treated CLL. Libraries were prepared by immunoSEQ multiplex PCR; TCRdb keeps only in-frame clonotypes and omits some of them. The repertoire has under 150,000 clones, more than 70% of them found once; the top ten carry less than 8.5%. Source: PBMCs, taken after 36 months of ibrutinib treatment. The receptors here all came from a human donor with chronic lymphocytic leukemia. CDR3s include the opening cysteine and the closing phenylalanine or tryptophan. Fields, in order: clone size, J gene, V gene, D gene, CDR3 DNA, CDR3 protein. A D gene is named only where the DNA matches it firmly. Rows give clone size only sometimes, using once, few, many, or a class for an expanded clone.

clone size: -; J gene: TRBJ2-4; V gene: TRBV23-1; D gene: -; CDR3 DNA: TGCGCCAGCAGTCATAAGGAGGAGGGTCTAGCCAAAAACATTCAGTACTTC; CDR3 protein: CASSHKEEGLAKNIQYF
clone size: -; J gene: TRBJ1-2; V gene: TRBV5-8; D gene: TRBD1; CDR3 DNA: TGTGCCAGCAGGCCGACAGGGAGCGACTATGGCTACACCTTC; CDR3 protein: CASRPTGSDYGYTF
clone size: few; J gene: TRBJ1-5; V gene: TRBV4-1; D gene: TRBD1; CDR3 DNA: TGCGCCAGCAGCCAAAGCGATAGGGACAGCCCGAGGGTGCATTTT; CDR3 protein: CASSQSDRDSPRVHF
clone size: -; J gene: TRBJ2-7; V gene: TRBV2; D gene: TRBD2; CDR3 DNA: TGTGCCAGCAGTGGGTCTGGACTAGCGGGGGGACTTTACGAGCAGTACTTC; CDR3 protein: CASSGSGLAGGLYEQYF
clone size: -; J gene: TRBJ2-5; V gene: TRBV5-4; D gene: -; CDR3 DNA: TGTGCCAGCAGCATCGGAACGGCCAGGGCTAGAGAGACCCAGTACTTC; CDR3 protein: CASSIGTARARETQYF
clone size: -; J gene: TRBJ2-3; V gene: TRBV2; D gene: -; CDR3 DNA: TGTGCCAGCTCGGGGGTGGTCACAGATACGCAGTATTTT; CDR3 protein: CASSGVVTDTQYF
clone size: -; J gene: TRBJ2-7; V gene: TRBV5-8; D gene: -; CDR3 DNA: TGTGCCAGCAGTTTGGAAAGGGGGACACCCTACGAGCAGTACTTC; CDR3 protein: CASSLERGTPYEQYF
clone size: -; J gene: TRBJ2-1; V gene: TRBV6-4; D gene: -; CDR3 DNA: TGTGCCAGCAGTGGAGGGAACAATGAGCAGTTCTTC; CDR3 protein: CASSGGNNEQFF
clone size: -; J gene: TRBJ1-2; V gene: TRBV9; D gene: -; CDR3 DNA: TGTGCCAGCAGCCGGACGGGTGGCTACACCTTC; CDR3 protein: CASSRTGGYTF
clone size: once; J gene: TRBJ2-6; V gene: TRBV15; D gene: TRBD1; CDR3 DNA: TGTGCCACCAGCAGAGAGTCCTACAGGGGCCCCAAAGTGAGGGGGGCCAACGTCCTGACTTTC; CDR3 protein: CATSRESYRGPKVRGANVLTF
clone size: -; J gene: TRBJ1-1; V gene: TRBV6-5; D gene: -; CDR3 DNA: TGTGCCAGCAACGCAGGGGCGCTGAACACTGAAGCTTTCTTT; CDR3 protein: CASNAGALNTEAFF
clone size: -; J gene: TRBJ2-3; V gene: TRBV10-2; D gene: -; CDR3 DNA: TGCGCCAGCACAGGGGCTAGGCCCGGGACTTTTCTGACAGATACGCAGTATTTT; CDR3 protein: CASTGARPGTFLTDTQYF
clone size: -; J gene: TRBJ2-7; V gene: TRBV6-5; D gene: -; CDR3 DNA: TGTGCCAGCAGTTACGGCAGGGGAGGCGAGCAGTACTTC; CDR3 protein: CASSYGRGGEQYF
clone size: -; J gene: TRBJ2-3; V gene: TRBV4-2; D gene: -; CDR3 DNA: TGTGCCAGCAGCCAAGGTGCCCGGGGAGAAGATACGCAGTATTTT; CDR3 protein: CASSQGARGEDTQYF
clone size: -; J gene: TRBJ2-2; V gene: TRBV2; D gene: TRBD2; CDR3 DNA: TGTGCCAGTACAGCGGGGGGCGTCGGGGAGCTGTTTTTT; CDR3 protein: CASTAGGVGELFF
clone size: -; J gene: TRBJ2-2; V gene: TRBV5-1; D gene: -; CDR3 DNA: TGCGCCAGCAGTCGCGGGGCTGTAACTGACACCGGGGAGCTGTTTTTT; CDR3 protein: CASSRGAVTDTGELFF
clone size: -; J gene: TRBJ2-7; V gene: TRBV5-4; D gene: TRBD1; CDR3 DNA: TGTGCCAGCAGCAGTAACCGGGACAGCAGAAGCTACGAGCAGTACTTC; CDR3 protein: CASSSNRDSRSYEQYF
clone size: -; J gene: TRBJ1-1; V gene: TRBV6-4; D gene: TRBD1; CDR3 DNA: TGTGCCAGCAGTGGTGTATCCCCTCAGGGGGGGTTCACTGAAGCTTTCTTT; CDR3 protein: CASSGVSPQGGFTEAFF
clone size: -; J gene: TRBJ2-3; V gene: TRBV6-5; D gene: -; CDR3 DNA: TGTGCCAGCAGTTACTCGGGGGCGGTTTCGGTGTATTTT; CDR3 protein: CASSYSGAVSVYF
clone size: -; J gene: TRBJ1-2; V gene: TRBV5-1; D gene: TRBD1; CDR3 DNA: TGCGCCAGCAGCTTGGGACACCGGGACAGAGTTTATGGCTACACCTTC; CDR3 protein: CASSLGHRDRVYGYTF
clone size: -; J gene: TRBJ1-5; V gene: TRBV30; D gene: -; CDR3 DNA: TGTGCGGCAGGGGATTCGGGTCAGCCCCAGCATTTT; CDR3 protein: CAAGDSGQPQHF
clone size: -; J gene: TRBJ1-1; V gene: TRBV2; D gene: -; CDR3 DNA: TGTGCCAGCAGTGGGTGGTCGATACAGCAAGCTTTCTTT; CDR3 protein: CASSGWSIQQAFF
clone size: once; J gene: TRBJ1-5; V gene: TRBV23-1; D gene: -; CDR3 DNA: TGCGCCAGATTTAAGTCCAACAGGGACTGTTATCAGCCCCAGCATTTT; CDR3 protein: CARFKSNRDCYQPQHF
clone size: -; J gene: TRBJ2-7; V gene: TRBV2; D gene: TRBD1; CDR3 DNA: TGTGCCAGCAGTGATCGGACAGGATACTACGAGCAGTACTTC; CDR3 protein: CASSDRTGYYEQYF
clone size: -; J gene: TRBJ2-2; V gene: TRBV19; D gene: -; CDR3 DNA: TGTGCCAGTAGTATGGGGGGCAGAGGCACCGGGGAGCTGTTTTTT; CDR3 protein: CASSMGGRGTGELFF
clone size: -; J gene: TRBJ1-1; V gene: TRBV6-5; D gene: -; CDR3 DNA: TGTGCCAGCAGTTACTCGGTGCCGATTCGGGGGGAAGCTTTCTTT; CDR3 protein: CASSYSVPIRGEAFF
clone size: -; J gene: TRBJ1-2; V gene: TRBV6-4; D gene: -; CDR3 DNA: TGTGCCAGCAGTGAACAGGGCACCAATTCTAACTATGGCTACACCTTC; CDR3 protein: CASSEQGTNSNYGYTF
clone size: -; J gene: TRBJ2-7; V gene: TRBV5-4; D gene: -; CDR3 DNA: TGTGCCAGCAGCTTCGCAGGGAGCTCCTACGAGCAGTACTTC; CDR3 protein: CASSFAGSSYEQYF
clone size: once; J gene: TRBJ2-7; V gene: TRBV30; D gene: -; CDR3 DNA: TGTGCCTGGAGCAGACTAGTCTACGAGCAGTACTTC; CDR3 protein: CAWSRLVYEQYF
clone size: once; J gene: TRBJ1-1; V gene: TRBV10-1; D gene: TRBD1; CDR3 DNA: TGCGCCAGCAGTGGCGGGACAGGGGGCAACACTGAAGCTTTCTTT; CDR3 protein: CASSGGTGGNTEAFF
clone size: -; J gene: TRBJ2-7; V gene: TRBV28; D gene: -; CDR3 DNA: TGTGCCAGCAGTTCGGGACACCGCTCCTACGAGCAGTACTTC; CDR3 protein: CASSSGHRSYEQYF
clone size: -; J gene: TRBJ2-3; V gene: TRBV25-1; D gene: TRBD2; CDR3 DNA: TGTGCCAGCAGTACCCCGGGACTAGCAACAGATACGCAGTATTTT; CDR3 protein: CASSTPGLATDTQYF
clone size: few; J gene: TRBJ1-3; V gene: TRBV30; D gene: -; CDR3 DNA: TGTGCCTGGAGTGTACTGGGGTACTGGGACTCTGGAAACACCATATATTTT; CDR3 protein: CAWSVLGYWDSGNTIYF
clone size: -; J gene: TRBJ2-2; V gene: TRBV7-9; D gene: TRBD1; CDR3 DNA: TGTGCCAGCAGCGATGTGGGGACAGGGGGCGATATCGGGGAGCTGTTTTTT; CDR3 protein: CASSDVGTGGDIGELFF
clone size: -; J gene: TRBJ2-6; V gene: TRBV5-1; D gene: -; CDR3 DNA: TGCGCCAGCAGCTTTGGCGGGGCCAACGTCCTGACTTTC; CDR3 protein: CASSFGGANVLTF
clone size: -; J gene: TRBJ1-5; V gene: TRBV18; D gene: -; CDR3 DNA: TGTGCCAGCTCACCAGGGTTGCATCAGCCCCAGCATTTT; CDR3 protein: CASSPGLHQPQHF
clone size: -; J gene: TRBJ1-2; V gene: TRBV10-3; D gene: TRBD1; CDR3 DNA: TGTGCCATCAGTGCTCCTGGACAGGGCATGGACTATGGCTACACCTTC; CDR3 protein: CAISAPGQGMDYGYTF
clone size: -; J gene: TRBJ1-2; V gene: TRBV10-3; D gene: TRBD1; CDR3 DNA: TGTGCCATCAGCCGACAGGGACCTGGCTACACCTTC; CDR3 protein: CAISRQGPGYTF
clone size: few; J gene: TRBJ2-1; V gene: TRBV5-1; D gene: -; CDR3 DNA: TGCGCCAGCAGGAACACAGGGAAGAATGAGCAGTTCTTC; CDR3 protein: CASRNTGKNEQFF
clone size: -; J gene: TRBJ2-7; V gene: TRBV18; D gene: TRBD2; CDR3 DNA: TGTGCCAGCTCACCCAGGGGACTAGCGGGAGCGGGCGAGCAGTACTTC; CDR3 protein: CASSPRGLAGAGEQYF
clone size: -; J gene: TRBJ1-4; V gene: TRBV9; D gene: -; CDR3 DNA: TGTGCCAGCAGCGTCGGCCGACTACCGGGGGCCTTTAATGAAAAACTGTTTTTT; CDR3 protein: CASSVGRLPGAFNEKLFF
clone size: -; J gene: TRBJ2-7; V gene: TRBV4-1; D gene: TRBD1; CDR3 DNA: TGCGCCAGCAGCCAGGTACAGGGGGCCTACGAGCAGTACTTC; CDR3 protein: CASSQVQGAYEQYF
clone size: once; J gene: TRBJ2-2; V gene: TRBV6-5; D gene: -; CDR3 DNA: TGTGCCAGCGGAACTAGAGCCGGGGAGCTGTTTTTT; CDR3 protein: CASGTRAGELFF
clone size: -; J gene: TRBJ1-2; V gene: TRBV6-5; D gene: -; CDR3 DNA: TGTGCCAGCAGTTCCCCTCCGGGGGGGCGGAGGGGCTACACCTTC; CDR3 protein: CASSSPPGGRRGYTF
clone size: -; J gene: TRBJ2-3; V gene: TRBV5-1; D gene: -; CDR3 DNA: TGCGCCAGCAGCTTGGGTCCGAGCAGGACAGATACGCAGTATTTT; CDR3 protein: CASSLGPSRTDTQYF
clone size: -; J gene: TRBJ1-5; V gene: TRBV30; D gene: -; CDR3 DNA: TGTGCCTGGAGTGGGGGGGTAAATCAGCCCCAGCATTTT; CDR3 protein: CAWSGGVNQPQHF
clone size: -; J gene: TRBJ1-2; V gene: TRBV6-1; D gene: -; CDR3 DNA: TGTGCCAGCAGTGCAATAGACTTAGGACTTACCGGATTACGGAACTATGGCTACACCTTC; CDR3 protein: CASSAIDLGLTGLRNYGYTF
clone size: once; J gene: TRBJ1-1; V gene: TRBV7-9; D gene: -; CDR3 DNA: TGTGCCAGCAGCTCCCCCGCGGACACTGAAGCTTTCTTT; CDR3 protein: CASSSPADTEAFF
clone size: -; J gene: TRBJ2-7; V gene: TRBV5-1; D gene: -; CDR3 DNA: TGCGCCAGCAGAGAAACCCAGGGCCAACAGTACTTC; CDR3 protein: CASRETQGQQYF
clone size: -; J gene: TRBJ1-1; V gene: TRBV7-6; D gene: -; CDR3 DNA: TGTGCCAGCAGCTTATTTACCTGGCGGAACACTGAAGCTTTCTTT; CDR3 protein: CASSLFTWRNTEAFF
clone size: few; J gene: TRBJ1-2; V gene: TRBV5-1; D gene: -; CDR3 DNA: TGCGCCAGCAGCTTGGATCTGAGTGGGTATGGCTACACCTTC; CDR3 protein: CASSLDLSGYGYTF